This T cell receptor beta chain was obtained from a study of cytomegalovirus exposure and HLA in healthy donors. The V segment lost 4 bases and the J segment 5 bases; nucleotides outside the gene matches: 16. There are 17 residues in the CDR3. Germline CDR1 and CDR2: SGHVS and FQNEAQ. Worth noting for this clone: Its antigen is as yet unknown.

A multiplex PCR was run with 60 Vbeta primers and 13 Jbeta primers. TCRdb's copy holds only in-frame clones and misses some; the assay was immunoSEQ multiplex PCR. In the table there are around 140,000 clones, about three quarters of which are singletons. Study-wide results and caveats: Later genetic work tied a missense DCLRE1C variant to beta-chain V and J trimming.

The chain couples TRBV7-8 to TRBJ2-5; 7 bases map to TRBD2. Specimen: PBMCs. The receptor comes from a woman aged 18-29 years in good health and CMV-seronegative. CDR3 protein: CASSYSGSGGTRETQYF. In DNA form, the CDR3 reads TGTGCCAGCAGCTACTCCGGGTCCGGGGGGACCAGGGAGACCCAGTACTTC.